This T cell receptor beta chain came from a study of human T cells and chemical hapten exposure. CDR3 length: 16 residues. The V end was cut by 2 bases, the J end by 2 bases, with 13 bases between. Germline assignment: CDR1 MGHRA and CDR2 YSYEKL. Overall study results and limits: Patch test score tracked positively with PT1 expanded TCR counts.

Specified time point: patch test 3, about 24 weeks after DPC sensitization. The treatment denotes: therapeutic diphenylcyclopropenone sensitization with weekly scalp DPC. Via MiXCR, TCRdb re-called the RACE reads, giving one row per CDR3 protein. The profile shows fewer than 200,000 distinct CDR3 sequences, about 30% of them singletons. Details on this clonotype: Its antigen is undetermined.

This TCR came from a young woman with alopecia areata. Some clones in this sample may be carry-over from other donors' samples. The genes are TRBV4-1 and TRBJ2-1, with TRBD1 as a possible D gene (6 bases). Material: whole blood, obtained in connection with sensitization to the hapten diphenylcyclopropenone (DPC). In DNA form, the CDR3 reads TGCGCCAGCAGCCAAAGCGGACAGAGTACCTACAATGAGCAGTTCTTC. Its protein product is CASSQSGQSTYNEQFF.